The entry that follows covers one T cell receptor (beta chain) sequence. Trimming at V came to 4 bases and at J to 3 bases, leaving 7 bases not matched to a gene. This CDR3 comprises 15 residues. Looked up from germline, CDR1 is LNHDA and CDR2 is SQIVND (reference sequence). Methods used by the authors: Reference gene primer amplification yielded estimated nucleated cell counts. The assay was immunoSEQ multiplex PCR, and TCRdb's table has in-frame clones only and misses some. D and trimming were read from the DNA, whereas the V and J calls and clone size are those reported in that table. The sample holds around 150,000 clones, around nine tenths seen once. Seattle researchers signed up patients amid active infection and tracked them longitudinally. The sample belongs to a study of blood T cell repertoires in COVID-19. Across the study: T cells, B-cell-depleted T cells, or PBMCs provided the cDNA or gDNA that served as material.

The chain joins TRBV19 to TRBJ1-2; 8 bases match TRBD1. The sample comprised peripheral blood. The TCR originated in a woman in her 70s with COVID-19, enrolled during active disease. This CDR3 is CASSTRTGTDYGYTF. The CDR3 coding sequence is TGTGCCAGTAGTACCCGGACAGGGACTGACTATGGCTACACCTTC.